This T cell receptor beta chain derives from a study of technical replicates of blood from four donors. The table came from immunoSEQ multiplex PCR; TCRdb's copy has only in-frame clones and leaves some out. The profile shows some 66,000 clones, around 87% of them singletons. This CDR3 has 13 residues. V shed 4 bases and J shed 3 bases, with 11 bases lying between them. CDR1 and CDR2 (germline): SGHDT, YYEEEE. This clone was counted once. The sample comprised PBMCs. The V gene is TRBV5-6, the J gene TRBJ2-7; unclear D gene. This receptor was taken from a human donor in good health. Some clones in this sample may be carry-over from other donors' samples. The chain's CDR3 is CASSPRQLYEQYF. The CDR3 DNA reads TGTGCCAGCAGCCCGCGGCAACTCTACGAGCAGTACTTC. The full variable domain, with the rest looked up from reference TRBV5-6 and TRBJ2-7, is DAGVTQSPTHLIKTRGQQVTLRCSPKSGHDTVSWYQQALGQGPQFIFQYYEEEERQRGNFPDRFSGHQFPNYSSELNVNALLLGDSALYLCASSPRQLYEQYFGPGTRLTVT.